This TCR beta chain was captured by sequencing in a study of blood T cell repertoires in COVID-19. Profiling relied on immunoSEQ multiplex PCR, and the TCRdb table lists in-frame clones only, not all of them. The sample records hundreds of thousands of clones, roughly nine tenths being singletons. The V end was cut by 5 bases, the J end by 3 bases, with 10 bases between. CDR3 length: 14 amino acids. Germline V gene data show CDR1 as MNHEY and CDR2 as SMNVEV (reference sequence). The TCR was taken from a man in his 60s who had recovered from COVID-19. Sequenced sample: PBMCs or T cells enriched from blood (not recorded which). The chain joins TRBV27 to TRBJ1-4; TRBD1 might be the D (6 bases). CDR3 region: CASSPQGPNEKLFF. The CDR3 bases are TGTGCCAGCAGTCCACAGGGCCCTAATGAAAAACTGTTTTTT.